These T cell receptor beta chains were read from a single sample in a study of identical twins. TCRdb itself ran the 5' RACE reads through MiXCR, one entry per CDR3 protein. The sample includes hundreds of thousands of distinct CDR3 sequences, 8.6% of them seen just once. This sample was shared with a second study, whose subject was yellow fever vaccine responses in identical twins.

Sequencing used PBMCs. Receptor source: a woman between 18 and 29 years old in good health. The CDR3 runs from the conserved cysteine through the conserved F or W. Fields, in order: clone size, CDR3 length, V gene, J gene, D gene, CDR3 protein, CDR3 DNA. D genes are given only for firm matches. Size values are once, few and many counts, or a class for expanded clones, and some rows have none.

>NA|15|TRBV28|TRBJ1-2|TRBD1
CASSPGGGSSYGYTF
TGTGCCAGCAGCCCAGGGGGGGGCAGTAGCTATGGCTACACCTTC
>few|13|TRBV6-2/TRBV6-3|TRBJ2-7|TRBD2
CASKASGSYEQYF
TGTGCCAGCAAGGCTAGCGGGAGCTACGAGCAGTACTTC
>NA|15|TRBV5-6|TRBJ2-3|TRBD1
CASSTIQTGTGQTYF
TGTGCCAGCAGCACCATCCAGACCGGGACAGGACAAACATATTTT
>few|15|TRBV7-3|TRBJ2-2|NA
CASSLVGGWTGELFF
TGTGCCAGCAGCTTAGTCGGGGGATGGACCGGGGAGCTGTTTTTT
>few|16|TRBV4-1|TRBJ1-6|NA
CASSQVWAEYNSPLHF
TGCGCCAGCAGCCAAGTATGGGCGGAATATAATTCACCCCTCCACTTT
>NA|15|TRBV15|TRBJ1-3|NA
CATSSPGEGRNTIYF
TGTGCCACCAGCAGTCCCGGGGAGGGAAGAAACACCATATATTTT
>NA|16|TRBV4-3|TRBJ2-2|NA
CASSHGSGANTGELFF
TGCGCCAGCAGCCATGGTAGCGGAGCGAACACCGGGGAGCTGTTTTTT
>few|15|TRBV10-3|TRBJ2-2|TRBD2
CAISGTSGDTGELFF
TGTGCCATCAGTGGGACTAGCGGTGACACCGGGGAGCTGTTTTTT
>NA|13|TRBV7-9|TRBJ2-1|NA
CASSLVEGNEQFF
TGTGCCAGCAGCTTAGTAGAGGGGAATGAGCAGTTCTTC
>many|15|TRBV5-1|TRBJ1-1|NA
CASSLWDSMNTEAFF
TGCGCCAGCAGCTTGTGGGATTCAATGAACACTGAAGCTTTCTTT
>NA|15|TRBV3-1|TRBJ2-7|NA
CASSQGPQGGYEQYF
TGTGCCAGCAGCCAGGGACCACAAGGGGGCTACGAGCAGTACTTC
>NA|15|TRBV4-1|TRBJ1-5|NA
CASSQDGVTNQPQHF
TGCGCCAGCAGCCAAGATGGGGTCACCAATCAGCCCCAGCATTTT
>NA|14|TRBV12-3/TRBV12-4|TRBJ2-7|NA
CASSSGQAHYEQYF
TGTGCCAGTTCCTCCGGGCAGGCTCACTACGAGCAGTACTTC
>many|20|TRBV4-3|TRBJ2-7|TRBD2
CASSQVYRRTSGSRRIEQYF
TGCGCCAGCAGCCAAGTATACCGCCGGACTAGCGGGAGTCGTCGAATCGAGCAGTACTTC
>few|14|TRBV6-2/TRBV6-3|TRBJ2-5|TRBD1
CASSTGVASETQYF
TGTGCCAGCAGTACAGGGGTTGCGTCGGAGACCCAGTACTTC
>NA|14|TRBV20-1|TRBJ2-7|TRBD2
CSARGEREEVEQYF
TGCAGTGCTAGAGGCGAGCGGGAGGAGGTCGAGCAGTACTTC
>NA|16|TRBV7-2|TRBJ1-2|NA
CASSLAQGALDYGYTF
TGTGCCAGCAGCTTAGCGCAAGGGGCCCTGGACTATGGCTACACCTTC
>NA|14|TRBV19|TRBJ2-7|NA
CASSIGNMDYEQYF
TGTGCCAGTAGTATTGGAAATATGGACTACGAGCAGTACTTC
>NA|14|TRBV6-1|TRBJ1-4|NA
CASSLRDKGEKLFF
TGTGCCAGCAGCCTCCGGGACAAAGGGGAAAAACTGTTTTTT
>NA|16|TRBV4-3|TRBJ2-7|TRBD1
CASSQLPGTGPYEQYF
TGCGCCAGCAGCCAGCTACCTGGGACAGGCCCCTACGAGCAGTACTTC
>NA|16|TRBV2|TRBJ1-3|TRBD1
CASRMGQGYAGNTIYF
TGTGCCAGCAGGATGGGACAGGGGTACGCTGGAAACACCATATATTTT
>NA|14|TRBV12-3/TRBV12-4|TRBJ2-5|NA
CASSPQGRRETQYF
TGTGCCAGCAGCCCCCAGGGGCGGCGAGAGACCCAGTACTTC
>many|14|TRBV4-3|TRBJ2-3|NA
CASSQDTEWDTQYF
TGCGCCAGCAGCCAAGATACCGAGTGGGATACGCAGTATTTT
>many|14|TRBV24-1|TRBJ2-1|TRBD2
CATSDGTTYNEQFF
TGTGCCACCAGTGATGGGACTACGTACAATGAGCAGTTCTTC
>NA|14|TRBV12-3/TRBV12-4|TRBJ2-5|NA
CASSLRQVGETQYF
TGTGCCAGCAGTTTAAGACAGGTCGGGGAGACCCAGTACTTC
>many|13|TRBV7-9|TRBJ2-1|NA
CASSQNKGDEQFF
TGTGCCAGCAGCCAAAATAAGGGGGATGAGCAGTTCTTC
>few|16|TRBV12-3/TRBV12-4|TRBJ2-2|TRBD1
CASRAPGTGGTGELFF
TGTGCCAGCAGGGCTCCCGGGACAGGGGGCACCGGGGAGCTGTTTTTT
>NA|14|TRBV7-8|TRBJ2-2|NA
CASRLRDRTGELFF
TGTGCCAGCAGACTCAGGGATAGGACCGGGGAGCTGTTTTTT
>NA|14|TRBV6-1|TRBJ2-1|NA
CAASRRSRYNEQFF
TGTGCCGCCAGCAGGCGGTCAAGGTACAATGAGCAGTTCTTC
>NA|13|TRBV20-1|TRBJ2-1|TRBD1
CSAGRDSINEQFF
TGCAGTGCCGGCCGGGACAGCATAAACGAGCAGTTCTTC
>many|14|TRBV10-3|TRBJ2-3|NA
CATGVAGVTDTQYF
TGTGCCACAGGCGTTGCGGGTGTTACAGATACGCAGTATTTT
>many|14|TRBV12-3/TRBV12-4|TRBJ1-1|NA
CASSFRAALTEAFF
TGTGCCAGCAGTTTTAGGGCAGCGTTGACTGAAGCTTTCTTT
>NA|12|TRBV18|TRBJ2-7|NA
CASSPVPYEQYF
TGTGCCAGCTCACCAGTTCCCTACGAGCAGTACTTC
>few|11|TRBV5-1|TRBJ2-2|NA
CASSHPWELFF
TGCGCCAGCAGCCACCCCTGGGAGCTGTTTTTT
>NA|19|TRBV3-1|TRBJ2-3|TRBD2
CASSQDDRVAGGLGDTQYF
TGTGCCAGCAGCCAAGATGACAGGGTAGCGGGAGGGTTAGGAGATACGCAGTATTTT
>few|14|TRBV27|TRBJ2-1|NA
CASSRGTAYNEQFF
TGTGCCAGCTCGCGGGGGACAGCATACAATGAGCAGTTCTTC
>NA|16|TRBV28|TRBJ2-3|NA
CASSALGLRGTDTQYF
TGTGCCAGCAGTGCCCTAGGGTTAAGGGGCACAGATACGCAGTATTTT
>NA|14|TRBV5-1|TRBJ2-1|NA
CASSLLETYNEQFF
TGCGCCAGCAGCTTATTGGAGACCTACAATGAGCAGTTCTTC
>NA|15|TRBV28|TRBJ2-7|TRBD1
CASSHGRRGHYEQYF
TGTGCCAGCAGCCATGGGCGCAGGGGGCACTACGAGCAGTACTTC
>few|13|TRBV7-9|TRBJ2-1|NA
CASSLVNVDEQFF
TGTGCCAGCAGCTTGGTTAACGTCGATGAGCAGTTCTTC